This T cell receptor (beta chain) came from a study of OX40 agonist ivuxolimab in advanced cancers. Study in general: The group had a mean age of approximately 60 years, ranged from roughly 23 to 90, and was around 86% male. Study-wide results and limits: Some patients without response likewise showed low normalized clonal expansion. Relative to CD4+, CD8+ T cells held more expanded clones on average.

About this clone: Its antigen is as yet unknown.

The table came from immunoSEQ multiplex PCR; TCRdb's copy has only in-frame clones and leaves some out. The table shows about 73,000 clones, with just under 90% occurring only once. The germline V gene encodes CDR1 LNHDA and CDR2 SQIVND (reference sequence). V was clipped by 4 bases and J by 8 bases, with 14 bases between them. This CDR3 contains 13 residues. The specimen was CD4+ or CD8+ T cells sorted from blood, collected in a trial of the OX40 agonist ivuxolimab. The clonotype was recovered from an adult with an advanced solid tumor such as melanoma, head and neck, liver or kidney cancer. V is TRBV19 and J is TRBJ1-2; no clear D. The CDR3 nucleotides are TGTGCCAGTAGTACTACAGCTGCCCGGGGCTACACCTTC. This encodes CASSTTAARGYTF.